These 4 T cell receptor beta chains came from one sample sequenced in a study of blood T cell repertoires in COVID-19. Clones were read by immunoSEQ multiplex PCR, and TCRdb kept only the in-frame ones, dropping some. The sample has roughly 77,000 clones; approximately 90% are singletons. The sequencing sample was made of peripheral blood. Source of these receptors: a man aged 50-59 years with active COVID-19.

The chain couples TRBV5-5 to TRBJ1-1; TRBD1 agrees at 7 bases. V was clipped by 3 bases and J by 6 bases; unmatched bases: 11. In germline, CDR1 is SGHKS, CDR2 YYEKEE (reference sequence). The CDR3 spans 15 residues. Written as DNA, the CDR3 is TGTGCCAGCAGCTATCAAACAGGGGCCCCGCCTGAAGCTTTCTTT. Protein product: CASSYQTGAPPEAFF.

The chain employs TRBV5-1 and TRBJ1-2; 8 nucleotides line up with TRBD1. This CDR3 has 13 amino acids. The germline gives CDR1 SGHRS, CDR2 YFSETQ. J gave up 7 bases and V 4 bases, and 6 bases lay outside the gene matches. The CDR3 is CASSIGQGGGYTF. CDR3 in DNA: TGCGCCAGCAGCATAGGACAGGGTGGTGGCTACACCTTC. Together with reference TRBV5-1 and TRBJ1-2, the CDR3 gives the full variable domain: KAGVTQTPRYLIKTRGQQVTLSCSPISGHRSVSWYQQTPGQGLQFLFEYFSETQRNKGNFPGRFSGRQFSNSRSEMNVSTLELGDSALYLCASSIGQGGGYTFGSGTRLTVV.

The V call is TRBV6-2 or TRBV6-3, the J call TRBJ2-7, with a tentative D call TRBD2 (6 bases). CDR1 is MNHEY and CDR2 is SVGEGT in the germline V gene. Trimming took 0 bases from V and 1 from J, leaving 13 bases between them. The CDR3 is 16 amino acids. CDR3 region: CASSYSRDGTSYEQYF. Here the CDR3 DNA reads TGTGCCAGCAGTTACTCTAGGGACGGGACTTCCTACGAGCAGTACTTC.

The chain couples TRBV5-1 to TRBJ2-1; D is perhaps TRBD2 (6 bases). The CDR3 consists of 15 residues. Germline CDR1 reads SGHRS; CDR2 reads YFSETQ. The germline V and J ends were trimmed by 7 bases and 4 bases, with 18 bases remaining between them. The CDR3 protein is CASGKNAAGYNEQFF. The DNA of the CDR3 is TGCGCCAGCGGAAAAAACGCGGCGGGGTACAATGAGCAGTTCTTC.